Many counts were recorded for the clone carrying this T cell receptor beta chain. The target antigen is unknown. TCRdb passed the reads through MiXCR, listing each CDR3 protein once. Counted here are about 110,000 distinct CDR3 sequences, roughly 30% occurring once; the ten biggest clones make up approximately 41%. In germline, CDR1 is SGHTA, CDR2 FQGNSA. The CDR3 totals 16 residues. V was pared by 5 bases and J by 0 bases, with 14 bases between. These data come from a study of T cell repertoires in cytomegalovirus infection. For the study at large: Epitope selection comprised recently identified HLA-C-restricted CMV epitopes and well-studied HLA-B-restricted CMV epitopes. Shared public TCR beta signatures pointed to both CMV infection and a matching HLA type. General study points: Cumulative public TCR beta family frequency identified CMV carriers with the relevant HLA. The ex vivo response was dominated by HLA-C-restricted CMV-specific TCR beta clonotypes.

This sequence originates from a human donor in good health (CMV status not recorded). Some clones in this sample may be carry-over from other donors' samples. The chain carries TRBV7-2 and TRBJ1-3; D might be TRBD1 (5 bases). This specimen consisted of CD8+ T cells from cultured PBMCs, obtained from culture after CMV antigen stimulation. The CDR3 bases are TGTGCCAGCAGCCCAGGTGGGGCCCCCTCTGGAAACACCATATATTTT. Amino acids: CASSPGGAPSGNTIYF.